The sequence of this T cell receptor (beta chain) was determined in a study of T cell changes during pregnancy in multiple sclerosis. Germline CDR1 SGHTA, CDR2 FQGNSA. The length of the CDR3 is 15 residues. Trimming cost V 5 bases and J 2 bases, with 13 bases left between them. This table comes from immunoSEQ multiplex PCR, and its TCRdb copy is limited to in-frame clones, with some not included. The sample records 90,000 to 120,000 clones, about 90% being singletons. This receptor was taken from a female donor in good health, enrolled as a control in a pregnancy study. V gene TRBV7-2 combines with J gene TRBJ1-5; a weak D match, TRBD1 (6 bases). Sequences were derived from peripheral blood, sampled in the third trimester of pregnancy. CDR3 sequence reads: CASSPAPGGNQPQHF. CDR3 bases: TGTGCCAGCAGCCCCGCCCCAGGGGGCAATCAGCCCCAGCATTTT.